What follows are 5 T cell receptor beta chains derived from one specimen sequenced in a study of blood T cell repertoires in COVID-19. The data were produced by immunoSEQ multiplex PCR, yet TCRdb's version contains in-frame clones alone and is incomplete. The repertoire has over 90,000 clones, about 85% of them found once; the top ten carry around 3.1%. Sequences were obtained from peripheral blood. The receptors originated from a man aged 50-59 years in a cohort sampled during active COVID-19.

The chain joins TRBV7-8 to TRBJ2-1; D might be TRBD2 (5 bases). Germline assignment: CDR1 SGHVS and CDR2 FQNEAQ. V was clipped by 2 bases and J by 0 bases, with 20 bases between them. This CDR3 is built from 19 residues. CDR3 residues: CASSLLAPPAGSSYNEQFF. The CDR3 coding sequence is TGTGCCAGCAGCTTATTAGCCCCTCCGGCGGGTAGCTCCTACAATGAGCAGTTCTTC.

The chain has TRBV11-2 and TRBJ2-1; 9 bases map to TRBD2. Germline CDR1 reads SGHAT; CDR2 reads FQNNGV. V lost 7 bases, J lost 4 bases, and 11 bases stayed unmatched. This CDR3 contains 16 residues. CDR3 sequence (DNA): TGTGCCAGCACCGCCTCATTTAGCGGGGGATACAATGAGCAGTTCTTC. Protein: CASTASFSGGYNEQFF.

The chain carries TRBV3-1 (or the pseudogene TRBV3-2) and TRBJ1-1, with a weak D call TRBD1 (5 bases). The CDR3 is 12 residues long. Germline CDR1 LGHDT, CDR2 YNNKEL (reference sequence). With 3 bases removed from V and 11 bases from J, the gap between germline ends came to 13 bases. For the CDR3, the DNA is TGTGCCAGCAGCCAGCCGGGACTCGCGGCTTTCTTT. This encodes CASSQPGLAAFF.

The rearrangement joins TRBV7-2 to TRBJ1-5; 11 bases are shared with TRBD1. The CDR3 is made up of 16 amino acids. The J segment lost 0 bases and the V segment lost 8 bases, leaving 6 bases of the junction unmatched. From germline, CDR1 is SGHTA and CDR2 FQGNSA. The CDR3 spells CASRTGGSSSNQPQHF. DNA for the CDR3: TGTGCCAGCCGGACAGGGGGCTCCTCTAGCAATCAGCCCCAGCATTTT.

This chain joins TRBV7-9 and TRBJ2-1; tentatively, D is TRBD1 (7 bases). The CDR3 loop spans 16 amino acids. V lost 4 bases, J lost 4 bases, and 17 bases lay in between. CDR1 and CDR2 from the germline V gene are SEHNR and FQNEAQ (reference sequence). The CDR3 coding sequence is TGTGCCAGCAGCTCTCGACAGGGAGGTTTGTACAATGAGCAGTTCTTC. This codes for CASSSRQGGLYNEQFF.